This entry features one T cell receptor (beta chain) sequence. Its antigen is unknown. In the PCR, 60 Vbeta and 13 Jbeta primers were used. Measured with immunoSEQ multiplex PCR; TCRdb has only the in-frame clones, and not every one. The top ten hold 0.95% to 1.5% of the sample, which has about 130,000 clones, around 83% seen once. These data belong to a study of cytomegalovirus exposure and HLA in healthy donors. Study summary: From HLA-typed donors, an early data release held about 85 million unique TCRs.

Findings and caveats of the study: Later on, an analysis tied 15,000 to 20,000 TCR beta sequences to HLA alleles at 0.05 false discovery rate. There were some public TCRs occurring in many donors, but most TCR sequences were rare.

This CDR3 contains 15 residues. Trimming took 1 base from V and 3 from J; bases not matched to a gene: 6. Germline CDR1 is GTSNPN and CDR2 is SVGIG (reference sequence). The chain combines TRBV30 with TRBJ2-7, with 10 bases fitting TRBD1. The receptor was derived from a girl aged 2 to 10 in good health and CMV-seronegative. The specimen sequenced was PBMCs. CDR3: CAWSAETGGFYEQYF. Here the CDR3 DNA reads TGTGCCTGGAGTGCCGAGACAGGGGGCTTCTACGAGCAGTACTTC.